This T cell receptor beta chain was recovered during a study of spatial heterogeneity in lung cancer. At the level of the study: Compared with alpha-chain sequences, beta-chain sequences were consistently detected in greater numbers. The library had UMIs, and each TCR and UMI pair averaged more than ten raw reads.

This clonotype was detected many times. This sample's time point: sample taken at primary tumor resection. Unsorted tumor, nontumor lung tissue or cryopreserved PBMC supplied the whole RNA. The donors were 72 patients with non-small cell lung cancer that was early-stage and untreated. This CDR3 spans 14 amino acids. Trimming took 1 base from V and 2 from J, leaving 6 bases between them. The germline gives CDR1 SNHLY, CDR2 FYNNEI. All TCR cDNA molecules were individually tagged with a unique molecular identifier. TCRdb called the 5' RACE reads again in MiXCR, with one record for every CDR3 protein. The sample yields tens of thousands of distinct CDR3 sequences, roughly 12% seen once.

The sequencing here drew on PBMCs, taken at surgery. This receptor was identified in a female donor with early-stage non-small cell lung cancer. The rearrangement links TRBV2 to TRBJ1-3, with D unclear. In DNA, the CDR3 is TGTGCCAGCAGTGAAGACGCCGCTGGAAACACCATATATTTT. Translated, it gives CASSEDAAGNTIYF.